Listed below are T cell receptor beta chains from one sample, sequenced in a study of T-cell memory formation after mild COVID-19. MiXCR was run by TCRdb on the 5' RACE reads, yielding one entry per CDR3 protein. Of tens of thousands of distinct CDR3 sequences in the sample, over 7.5% were seen once. Source material: PBMCs or a T cell subset sorted from them (not recorded which). These receptors all come from a man aged 18 to 29 who had mild COVID-19 (a few samples of this study predate the infection). Cell type and time point are not known. Both conserved end residues are part of each CDR3.

j_call v_call cdr3_aa
TRBJ1-2 TRBV5-6 CASSLAGERYGYTF
TRBJ2-2 TRBV4-1 CASSQVAGELFF
TRBJ2-2 TRBV6-2/TRBV6-3 CASTPGTPRPGELFF
TRBJ2-3 TRBV20-1 CSARGAGTDTQYF
TRBJ2-7 TRBV5-1 CASSFTRTSGGHSYEQYF
TRBJ1-2 TRBV5-1 CASSLDPANYGYTF
TRBJ2-1 TRBV4-3 CASSQETSGSREQFF
TRBJ2-7 TRBV7-2 CASSRTRQGYAYEQYF
TRBJ2-2 TRBV7-2 CASSLADRVGGELFF
TRBJ2-7 TRBV6-1 CASSEARGYEQYF
TRBJ1-6 TRBV6-5 CASSYAGGPYNSPLHF
TRBJ2-2 TRBV7-2 CASSSVAGAGELFF
TRBJ2-3 TRBV5-1 CASSLGVGPGTDTQYF
TRBJ1-6 TRBV12-3/TRBV12-4 CASSKQRAYNSPLHF
TRBJ2-5 TRBV3-1 CASSQDPSSQETQYF
TRBJ1-5 TRBV2 CASTVEAARGPQHF
TRBJ2-3 TRBV10-1 CASYRGRCTDTQYF
TRBJ1-2 TRBV5-1 CASSRDFYGYTF
TRBJ2-3 TRBV10-2 CASSDWGATDTQYF
TRBJ1-6 TRBV27 CASSLEDPNNSPLHF
TRBJ2-1 TRBV12-5 CASGLAGRYNEQFF
TRBJ2-1 TRBV4-1 CASSQEAAGGPGEQFF
TRBJ2-5 TRBV5-1 CASSFGLAGGRETQYF
TRBJ2-1 TRBV5-1 CASSRAGGPNEQFF
TRBJ1-2 TRBV12-3/TRBV12-4 CALSRQGANGYTF
TRBJ1-4 TRBV19 CASTLMGQPNEKLFF